This TCR beta chain was identified during a study of blood T cell repertoires in COVID-19. How the authors handled the data: Estimation of nucleated cell counts relied on the amplification of reference gene primers. Clones were sequenced by immunoSEQ multiplex PCR, and TCRdb holds only the in-frame ones, with some missing. The D gene and trimming were derived from the DNA, and the V and J assignments and clone size from that table. Here the sample spans 200,000 to 250,000 clones, 65% to 85% being singletons. V dropped 0 bases and J dropped 4 bases, with 13 bases sitting between them. There are 15 residues in the CDR3. Germline V gene lookup returns CDR1 SGHRS and CDR2 YFSETQ.

Specimen: peripheral blood. The chain is built from TRBV5-1 and TRBJ2-5; D perhaps matches TRBD2 (6 bases). The source is a woman between 25 and 40 years old with COVID-19, enrolled during active disease. This chain's CDR3 is CASSLVVQGGETQYF. As DNA, the CDR3 is TGCGCCAGCAGCTTGGTAGTCCAGGGAGGAGAGACCCAGTACTTC.